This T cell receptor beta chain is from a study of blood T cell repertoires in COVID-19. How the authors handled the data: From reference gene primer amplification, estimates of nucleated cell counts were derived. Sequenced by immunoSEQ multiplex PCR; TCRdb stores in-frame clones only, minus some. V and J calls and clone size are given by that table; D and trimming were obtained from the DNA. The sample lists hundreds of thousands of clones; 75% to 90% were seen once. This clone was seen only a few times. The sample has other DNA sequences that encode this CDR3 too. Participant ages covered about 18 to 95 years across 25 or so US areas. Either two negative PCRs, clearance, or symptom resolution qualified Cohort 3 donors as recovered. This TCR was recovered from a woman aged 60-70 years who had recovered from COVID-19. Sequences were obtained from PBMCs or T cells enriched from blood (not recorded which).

In DNA, the CDR3 is TGTGCCAGCAGCCTCCAGGGGCTGGGTGAAAAACTGTTTTTT. Its translation: CASSLQGLGEKLFF. The chain employs TRBV5-5 and TRBJ1-4; TRBD1 might be the D (6 bases). Trimming stripped 4 bases from V and 7 bases from J, with 14 bases between. Germline assignment: CDR1 SGHKS and CDR2 YYEKEE (reference sequence). The CDR3 consists of 14 residues. Variable domain in full (rest from reference TRBV5-5 and TRBJ1-4): DAGVTQSPTHLIKTRGQQVTLRCSPISGHKSVSWYQQVLGQGPQFIFQYYEKEERGRGNFPDRFSARQFPNYSSELNVNALLLGDSALYLCASSLQGLGEKLFFGSGTQLSVL.